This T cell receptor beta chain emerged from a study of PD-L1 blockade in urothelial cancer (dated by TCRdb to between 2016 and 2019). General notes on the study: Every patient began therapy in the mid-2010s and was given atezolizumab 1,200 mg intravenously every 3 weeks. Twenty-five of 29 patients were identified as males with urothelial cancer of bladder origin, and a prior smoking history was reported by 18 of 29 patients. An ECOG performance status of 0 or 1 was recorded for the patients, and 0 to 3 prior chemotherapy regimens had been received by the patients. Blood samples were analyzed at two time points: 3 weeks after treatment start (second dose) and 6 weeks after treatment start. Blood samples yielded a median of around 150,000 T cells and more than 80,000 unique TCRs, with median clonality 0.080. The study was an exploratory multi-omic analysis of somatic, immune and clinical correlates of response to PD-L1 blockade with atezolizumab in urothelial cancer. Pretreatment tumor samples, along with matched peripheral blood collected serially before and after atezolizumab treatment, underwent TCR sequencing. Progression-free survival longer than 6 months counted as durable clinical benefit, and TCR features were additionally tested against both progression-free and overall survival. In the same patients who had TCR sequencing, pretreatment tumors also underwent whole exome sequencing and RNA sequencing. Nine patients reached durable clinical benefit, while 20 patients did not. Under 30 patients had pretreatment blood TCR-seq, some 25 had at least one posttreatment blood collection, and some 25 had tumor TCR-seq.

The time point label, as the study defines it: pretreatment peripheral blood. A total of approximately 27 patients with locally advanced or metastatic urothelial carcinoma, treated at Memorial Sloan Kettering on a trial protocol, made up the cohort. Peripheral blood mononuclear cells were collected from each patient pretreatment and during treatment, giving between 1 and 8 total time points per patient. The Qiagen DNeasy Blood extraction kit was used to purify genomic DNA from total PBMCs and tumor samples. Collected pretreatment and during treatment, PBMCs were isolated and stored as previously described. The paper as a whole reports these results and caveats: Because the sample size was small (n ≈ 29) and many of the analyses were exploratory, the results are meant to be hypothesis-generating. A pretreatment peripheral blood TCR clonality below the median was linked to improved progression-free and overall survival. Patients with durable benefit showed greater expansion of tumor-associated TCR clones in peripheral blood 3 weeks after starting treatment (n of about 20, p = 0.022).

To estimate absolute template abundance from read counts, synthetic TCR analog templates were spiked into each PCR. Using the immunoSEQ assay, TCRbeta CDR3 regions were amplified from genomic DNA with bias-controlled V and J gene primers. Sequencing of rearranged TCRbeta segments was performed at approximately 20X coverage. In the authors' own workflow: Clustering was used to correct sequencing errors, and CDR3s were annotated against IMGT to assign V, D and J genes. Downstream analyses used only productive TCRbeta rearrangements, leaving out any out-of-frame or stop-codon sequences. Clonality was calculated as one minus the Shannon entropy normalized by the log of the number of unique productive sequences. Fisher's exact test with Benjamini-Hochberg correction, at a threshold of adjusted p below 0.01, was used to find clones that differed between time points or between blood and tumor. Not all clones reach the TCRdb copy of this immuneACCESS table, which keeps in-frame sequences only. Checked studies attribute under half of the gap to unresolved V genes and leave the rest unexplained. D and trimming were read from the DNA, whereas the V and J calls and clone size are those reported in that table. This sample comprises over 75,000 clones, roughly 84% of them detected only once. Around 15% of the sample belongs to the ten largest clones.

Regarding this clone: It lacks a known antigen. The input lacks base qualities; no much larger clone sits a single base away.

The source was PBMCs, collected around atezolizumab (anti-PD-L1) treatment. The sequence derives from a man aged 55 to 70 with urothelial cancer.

The nucleotide sequence reads as follows: TGTGCCTGGAGTTCCGTGACAGCCTATGGCTACACCTTC. This is translated as CAWSSVTAYGYTF. The rearranged chain carries TRBV30 and TRBJ1-2; a tentative D match to TRBD1 spans 5 bases. V is reduced by 2 bases and J by 4 bases, leaving a spacing of 11 bases between them. The CDR1 and CDR2 encoded by the germline V gene (reference sequence) are GTSNPN and SVGIG. CDR3 length: 13 amino acids, cysteine to phenylalanine. Only the CDR3 portion is preserved as DNA: 39 bases, with reading frame beginning at the first base.